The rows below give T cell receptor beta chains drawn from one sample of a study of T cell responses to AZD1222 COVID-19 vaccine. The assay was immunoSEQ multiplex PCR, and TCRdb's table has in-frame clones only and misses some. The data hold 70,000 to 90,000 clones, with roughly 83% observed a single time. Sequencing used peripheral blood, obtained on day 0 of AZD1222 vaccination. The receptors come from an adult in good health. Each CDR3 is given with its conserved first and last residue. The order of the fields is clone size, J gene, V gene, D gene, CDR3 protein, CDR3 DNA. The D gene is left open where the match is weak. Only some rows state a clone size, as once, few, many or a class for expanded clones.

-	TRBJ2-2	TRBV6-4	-	CASSLDGYPNTGELFF	TGTGCCAGCAGCCTGGACGGATACCCGAACACCGGGGAGCTGTTTTTT
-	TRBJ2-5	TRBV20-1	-	CSAGEETQYF	TGCAGTGCCGGCGAAGAGACCCAGTACTTC
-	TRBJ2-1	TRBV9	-	CASSVGLVNEQFF	TGTGCCAGCAGCGTGGGACTCGTCAATGAGCAGTTCTTC
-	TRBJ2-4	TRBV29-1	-	CSVADRAGENIQYF	TGCAGCGTGGCGGACAGGGCGGGGGAAAACATTCAGTACTTC
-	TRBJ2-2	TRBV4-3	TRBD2	CASRRLAGENTGELFF	TGCGCCAGCAGACGACTAGCGGGAGAGAACACCGGGGAGCTGTTTTTT
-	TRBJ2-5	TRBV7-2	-	CASTPQGGLQETQYF	TGTGCCAGCACCCCTCAAGGTGGACTCCAAGAGACCCAGTACTTC
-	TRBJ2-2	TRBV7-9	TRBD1	CASSKRPGQGLGVANTGELFF	TGTGCCAGCAGCAAGCGGCCGGGACAGGGGTTGGGAGTCGCGAACACCGGGGAGCTGTTTTTT
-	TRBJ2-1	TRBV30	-	CAWRDNSYNEQFF	TGTGCCTGGAGGGACAACTCCTACAATGAGCAGTTCTTC
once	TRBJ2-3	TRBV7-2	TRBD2	CASSSHTLAGDPDTQYF	TGTGCCAGCAGCTCCCACACCCTAGCGGGAGACCCTGATACGCAGTATTTT
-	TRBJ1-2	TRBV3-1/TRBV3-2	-	CASSQAYRDYGYTF	TGTGCCAGCAGCCAAGCTTACAGGGACTATGGCTACACCTTC
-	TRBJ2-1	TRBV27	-	CASSFRTSYTDEQFF	TGTGCCAGCAGTTTCCGGACGTCTTATACCGATGAGCAGTTCTTC
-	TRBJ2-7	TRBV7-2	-	CASQLDYEQYF	TGTGCCAGTCAATTGGACTACGAGCAGTACTTC
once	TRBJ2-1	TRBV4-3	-	CASSQLGGFYNEQFF	TGCGCCAGCAGCCAACTTGGGGGGTTCTACAATGAGCAGTTCTTC
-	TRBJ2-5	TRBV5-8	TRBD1	CASSTGTGTSETQYF	TGTGCCAGCAGCACCGGGACAGGGACGTCAGAGACCCAGTACTTC
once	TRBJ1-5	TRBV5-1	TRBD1	CASSFTGGNQPQHF	TGCGCCAGCAGTTTCACAGGGGGCAATCAGCCCCAGCATTTT
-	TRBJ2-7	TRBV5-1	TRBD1	CASSLGQGGGLANEQYF	TGCGCCAGCAGCCTGGGACAGGGAGGGGGCCTAGCTAACGAGCAGTACTTC
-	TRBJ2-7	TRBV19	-	CASSTTLRGAFYEQYF	TGTGCCAGTAGTACAACTCTCAGGGGGGCGTTCTACGAGCAGTACTTC
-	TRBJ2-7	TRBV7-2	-	CASSPSQGRIYEQYF	TGTGCCAGCAGTCCAAGCCAGGGACGGATCTACGAGCAGTACTTC
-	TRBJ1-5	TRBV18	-	CASSPPNLSNQPQHF	TGTGCCAGCTCACCCCCAAACTTAAGCAATCAGCCCCAGCATTTT
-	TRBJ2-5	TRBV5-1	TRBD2	CASSLVLAVGETQYF	TGCGCCAGCAGCTTGGTGCTAGCGGTCGGGGAGACCCAGTACTTC
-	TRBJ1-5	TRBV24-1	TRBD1	CATSDLGTGGASDSNQPQHF	TGTGCCACCAGTGATTTGGGGACAGGGGGCGCGTCCGATAGCAATCAGCCCCAGCATTTT
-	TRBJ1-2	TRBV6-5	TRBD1	CASRLTGETGYTF	TGTGCCAGCAGGTTGACAGGGGAGACTGGCTACACCTTC
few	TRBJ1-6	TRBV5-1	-	CASSLEGVGYNSPLHF	TGCGCCAGCAGCTTGGAAGGGGTCGGCTATAATTCACCCCTCCACTTT
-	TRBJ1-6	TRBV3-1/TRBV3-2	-	CASSQDHFGSNSPLHF	TGTGCCAGCAGCCAAGATCACTTTGGCAGTAATTCACCCCTCCACTTT
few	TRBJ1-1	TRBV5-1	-	CASSSGVGGRTEAFF	TGCGCCAGCAGCTCCGGCGTTGGGGGACGCACTGAAGCTTTCTTT
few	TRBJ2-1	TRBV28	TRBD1	CASSLLTGVLGETGGVINEQFF	TGTGCCAGCAGTTTACTGACGGGCGTTCTTGGCGAGACAGGGGGAGTTATCAATGAGCAGTTCTTC
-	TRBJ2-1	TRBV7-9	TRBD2	CASSLALAGTYNEQFF	TGTGCCAGCAGCTTAGCCCTAGCGGGGACCTACAATGAGCAGTTCTTC
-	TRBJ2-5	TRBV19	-	CASSNVAGEETQYF	TGTGCCAGTAGTAACGTGGCGGGTGAGGAGACCCAGTACTTC
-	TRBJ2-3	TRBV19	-	CASTPLGTSTDTQYF	TGTGCCAGTACCCCGCTAGGGACCAGCACAGATACGCAGTATTTT
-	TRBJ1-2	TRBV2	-	CASSRTHTRSYYGYTF	TGTGCCAGCAGTCGTACCCACACTAGGTCCTACTATGGCTACACCTTC
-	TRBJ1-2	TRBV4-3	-	CASSQAQTYNYGYTF	TGCGCCAGCAGCCAAGCGCAGACTTATAACTATGGCTACACCTTC
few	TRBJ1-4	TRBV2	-	CASTGGGAGEKLFF	TGTGCCAGCACCGGCGGGGGGGCTGGCGAAAAACTGTTTTTT
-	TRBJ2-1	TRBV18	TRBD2	CASSPYMGLAGDNEQFF	TGTGCCAGCTCACCATATATGGGACTAGCGGGAGACAATGAGCAGTTCTTC
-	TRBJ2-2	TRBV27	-	CASSLMGASTGELFF	TGTGCCAGCAGTTTAATGGGGGCTAGCACCGGGGAGCTGTTTTTT
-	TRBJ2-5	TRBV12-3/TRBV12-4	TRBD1	CASSRTGTETQYF	TGTGCCAGCAGCCGGACAGGGACTGAGACCCAGTACTTC
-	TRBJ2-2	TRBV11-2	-	CASSSHWPGELFF	TGTGCCAGCAGCTCCCATTGGCCCGGGGAGCTGTTTTTT
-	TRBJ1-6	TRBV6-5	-	CASSPLGSPLHF	TGTGCCAGCAGTCCCCTTGGTTCACCCCTCCACTTT
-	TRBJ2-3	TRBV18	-	CASSRLVGDTQYF	TGTGCCAGCTCACGACTAGTTGGAGATACGCAGTATTTT
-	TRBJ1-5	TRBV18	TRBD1	CASSSDRGNQPQHF	TGTGCCAGCTCATCGGACAGGGGGAATCAGCCCCAGCATTTT
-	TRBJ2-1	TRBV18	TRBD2	CASSLLTSGSPEQFF	TGTGCCAGCTCACTTTTGACTAGCGGGAGTCCTGAGCAGTTCTTC
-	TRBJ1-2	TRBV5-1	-	CASSAGPLGSGYTF	TGCGCCAGCAGCGCGGGGCCTTTGGGCTCTGGCTACACCTTC
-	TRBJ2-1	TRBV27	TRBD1	CASSLSGTGGIYNEQFF	TGTGCCAGCAGTTTATCGGGGACAGGGGGCATCTACAATGAGCAGTTCTTC
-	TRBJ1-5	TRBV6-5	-	CASSYSIQGDQPQHF	TGTGCCAGCAGTTACTCCATTCAGGGTGATCAGCCCCAGCATTTT
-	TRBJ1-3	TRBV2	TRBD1	CASRDRGYTIYF	TGTGCCAGCCGGGACAGAGGATACACCATATATTTT
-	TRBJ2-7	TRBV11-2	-	CASSAEVTLPSYEQYF	TGTGCCAGCAGCGCGGAAGTGACTCTCCCCTCCTACGAGCAGTACTTC
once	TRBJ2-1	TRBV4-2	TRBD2	CASSHRGLAGKWNEQFF	TGTGCCAGCAGCCACCGGGGACTAGCGGGAAAATGGAATGAGCAGTTCTTC
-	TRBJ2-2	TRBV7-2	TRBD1	CASSSRQGVGTGELFF	TGTGCCAGCAGCTCCCGACAGGGTGTGGGCACCGGGGAGCTGTTTTTT
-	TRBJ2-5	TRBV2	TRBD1	CASSDREETQYF	TGTGCCAGCAGCGACAGGGAAGAGACCCAGTACTTC
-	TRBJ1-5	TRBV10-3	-	CAISDAGDGDQPQHF	TGTGCCATCAGTGATGCGGGGGATGGGGATCAGCCCCAGCATTTT
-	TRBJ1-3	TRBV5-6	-	CASSLVSGNTIYF	TGTGCCAGCAGCTTGGTCTCTGGAAACACCATATATTTT
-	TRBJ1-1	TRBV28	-	CASLTALNTEAFF	TGTGCCAGTTTGACCGCGCTGAACACTGAAGCTTTCTTT
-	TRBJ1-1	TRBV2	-	CASSVSRVGTEAFF	TGTGCCAGCAGTGTCTCCAGGGTTGGGACTGAAGCTTTCTTT
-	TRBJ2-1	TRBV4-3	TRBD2	CASSQALAGERGGDEQFF	TGCGCCAGCAGCCAAGCCCTAGCGGGAGAAAGGGGCGGCGATGAGCAGTTCTTC
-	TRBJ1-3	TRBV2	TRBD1	CASSTGGSGNTIYF	TGTGCCAGCAGTACAGGGGGCTCTGGAAACACCATATATTTT
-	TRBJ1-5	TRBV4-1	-	CASSPVAGNRNQPQHF	TGCGCCAGCAGCCCGGTGGCAGGGAATCGCAATCAGCCCCAGCATTTT
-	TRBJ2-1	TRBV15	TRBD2	CATSRGGGRSNEQFF	TGTGCTACCAGCAGAGGCGGCGGGAGGTCGAATGAGCAGTTCTTC
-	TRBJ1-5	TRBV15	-	CATSTTGNSNQPQHF	TGTGCCACCAGCACAACAGGGAATAGCAATCAGCCCCAGCATTTT